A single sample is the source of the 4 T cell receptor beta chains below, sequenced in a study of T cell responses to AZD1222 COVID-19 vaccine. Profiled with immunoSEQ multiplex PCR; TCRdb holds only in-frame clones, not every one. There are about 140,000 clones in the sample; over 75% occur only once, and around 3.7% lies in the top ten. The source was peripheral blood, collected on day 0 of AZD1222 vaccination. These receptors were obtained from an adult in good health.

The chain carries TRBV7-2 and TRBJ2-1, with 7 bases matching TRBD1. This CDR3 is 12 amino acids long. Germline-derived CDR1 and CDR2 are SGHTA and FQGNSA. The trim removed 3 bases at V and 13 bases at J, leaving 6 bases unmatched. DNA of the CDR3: TGTGCCAGCAGCTTCAGGACAGGTCGCCAGTTCTTC. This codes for CASSFRTGRQFF. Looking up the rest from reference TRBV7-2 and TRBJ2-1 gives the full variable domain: GAGVSQSPSNKVTEKGKDVELRCDPISGHTALYWYRQSLGQGLEFLIYFQGNSAPDKSGLPSDRFSAERTGGSVSTLTIQRTQQEDSAVYLCASSFRTGRQFFGPGTRLTVL.

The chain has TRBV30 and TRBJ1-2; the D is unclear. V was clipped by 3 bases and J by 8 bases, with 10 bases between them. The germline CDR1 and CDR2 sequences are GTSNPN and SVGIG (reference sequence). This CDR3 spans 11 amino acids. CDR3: CAWSRLWGYTF. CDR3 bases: TGTGCCTGGAGCCGGTTGTGGGGCTACACCTTC.

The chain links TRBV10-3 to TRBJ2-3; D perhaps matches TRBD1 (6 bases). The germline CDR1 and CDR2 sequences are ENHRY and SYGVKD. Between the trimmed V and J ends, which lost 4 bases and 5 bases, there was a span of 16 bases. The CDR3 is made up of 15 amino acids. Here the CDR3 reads CAISGTAPPVDTQYF. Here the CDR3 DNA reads TGTGCCATCAGTGGGACAGCTCCTCCTGTAGATACGCAGTATTTT.

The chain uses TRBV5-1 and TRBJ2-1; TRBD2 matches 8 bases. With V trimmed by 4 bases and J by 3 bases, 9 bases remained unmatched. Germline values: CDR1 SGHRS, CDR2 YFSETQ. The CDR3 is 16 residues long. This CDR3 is CASSRRTSPNYNEQFF. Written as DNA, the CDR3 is TGCGCCAGCAGCCGGAGGACTAGCCCTAACTACAATGAGCAGTTCTTC.